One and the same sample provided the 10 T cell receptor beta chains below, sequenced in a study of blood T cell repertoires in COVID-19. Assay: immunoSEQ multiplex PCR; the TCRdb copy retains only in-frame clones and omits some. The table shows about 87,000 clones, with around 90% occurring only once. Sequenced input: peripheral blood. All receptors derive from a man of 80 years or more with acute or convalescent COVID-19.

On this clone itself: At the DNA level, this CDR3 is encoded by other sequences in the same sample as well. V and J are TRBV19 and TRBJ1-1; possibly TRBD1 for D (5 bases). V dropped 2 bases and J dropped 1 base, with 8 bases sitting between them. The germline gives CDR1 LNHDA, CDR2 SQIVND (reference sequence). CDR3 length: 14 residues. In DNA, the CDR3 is TGTGCCAGTAGTATACAGGGCGGGAACACTGAAGCTTTCTTT. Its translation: CASSIQGGNTEAFF.

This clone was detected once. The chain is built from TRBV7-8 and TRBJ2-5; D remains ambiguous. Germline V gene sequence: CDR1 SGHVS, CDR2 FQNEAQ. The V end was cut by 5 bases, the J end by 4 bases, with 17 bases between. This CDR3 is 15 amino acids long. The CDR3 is CASSKTRTRSETQYF. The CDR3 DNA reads TGTGCCAGCAGCAAGACACGTACACGGTCAGAGACCCAGTACTTC. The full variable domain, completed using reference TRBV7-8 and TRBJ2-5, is GAGVSQSPRYKVAKRGQDVALRCDPISGHVSLFWYQQALGQGPEFLTYFQNEAQLDKSGLPSDRFFAERPEGSVSTLKIQRTQQEDSAVYLCASSKTRTRSETQYFGPGTRLLVL.

CDR3 loop: CSVNGFMDRQETQYF. CDR3 bases: TGCAGCGTTAACGGTTTTATGGACAGACAAGAGACCCAGTACTTC. The genes are TRBV29-1 and TRBJ2-5; the D gene is possibly TRBD1 (6 bases). The CDR3 loop spans 15 amino acids. Germline CDR1 SQVTM, CDR2 ANQGSEA. V gave up 5 bases and J gave up 2 bases, with 18 bases separating them.

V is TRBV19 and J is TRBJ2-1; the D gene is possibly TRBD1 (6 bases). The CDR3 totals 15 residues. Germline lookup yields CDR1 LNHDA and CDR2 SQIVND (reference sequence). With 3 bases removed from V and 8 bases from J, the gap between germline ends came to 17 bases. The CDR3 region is CASSIGAGTLDEQFF. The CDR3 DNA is TGTGCCAGTAGTATCGGGGCAGGGACATTAGATGAGCAGTTCTTC.

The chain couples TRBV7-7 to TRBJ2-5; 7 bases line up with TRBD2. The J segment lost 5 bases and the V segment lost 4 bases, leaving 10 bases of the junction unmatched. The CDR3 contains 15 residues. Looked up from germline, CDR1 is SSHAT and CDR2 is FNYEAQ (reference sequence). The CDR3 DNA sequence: TGTGCCAGCAGCTACCGCGGGGGATGGGAGGAGACCCAGTACTTC. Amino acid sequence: CASSYRGGWEETQYF.

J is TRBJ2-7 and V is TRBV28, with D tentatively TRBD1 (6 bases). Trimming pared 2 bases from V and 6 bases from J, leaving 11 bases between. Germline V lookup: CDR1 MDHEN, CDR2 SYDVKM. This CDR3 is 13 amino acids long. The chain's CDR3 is CASSLGTGREQYF. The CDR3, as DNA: TGTGCCAGCAGTTTAGGAACAGGGCGCGAGCAGTACTTC. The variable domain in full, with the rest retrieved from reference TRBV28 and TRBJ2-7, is DVKVTQSSRYLVKRTGEKVFLECVQDMDHENMFWYRQDPGLGLRLIYFSYDVKMKEKGDIPEGYSVSREKKERFSLILESASTNQTSMYLCASSLGTGREQYFGPGTRLTVT.

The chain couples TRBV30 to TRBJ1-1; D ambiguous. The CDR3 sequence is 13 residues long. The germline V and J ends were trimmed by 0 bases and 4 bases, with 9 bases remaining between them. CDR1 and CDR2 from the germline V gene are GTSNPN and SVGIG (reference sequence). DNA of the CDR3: TGTGCCTGGAGTGTACAACCGGGCACTGAAGCTTTCTTT. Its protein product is CAWSVQPGTEAFF.

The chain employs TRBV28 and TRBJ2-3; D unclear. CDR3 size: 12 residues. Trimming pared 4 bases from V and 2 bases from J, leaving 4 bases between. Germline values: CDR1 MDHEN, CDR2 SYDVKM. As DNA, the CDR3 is TGTGCCAGCAGTTCGGTCACAGATACGCAGTATTTT. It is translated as CASSSVTDTQYF.

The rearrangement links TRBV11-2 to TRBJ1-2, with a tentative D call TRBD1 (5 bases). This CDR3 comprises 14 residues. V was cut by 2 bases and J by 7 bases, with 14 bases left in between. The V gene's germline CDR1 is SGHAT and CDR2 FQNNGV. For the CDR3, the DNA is TGTGCCAGCAGCTTAAAGGCGACAGTGGCTGGCTACACCTTC. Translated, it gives CASSLKATVAGYTF.

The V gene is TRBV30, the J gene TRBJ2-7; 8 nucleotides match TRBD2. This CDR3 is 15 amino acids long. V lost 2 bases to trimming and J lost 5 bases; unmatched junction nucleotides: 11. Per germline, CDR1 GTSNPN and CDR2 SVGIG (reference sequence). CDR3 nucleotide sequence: TGTGCCTGGAGTCCCCTGGCGGGAGGTTCTCACGAGCAGTACTTC. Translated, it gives CAWSPLAGGSHEQYF.